This T cell receptor (beta chain) was identified in a study of cytomegalovirus exposure and HLA in healthy donors. The study's findings and limits: Reports showed the classifier diagnosing cytomegalovirus status with high specificity and sensitivity.

This PCR relied on a set of 60 Vbeta primers and 13 Jbeta primers. The assay was immunoSEQ multiplex PCR, and TCRdb's table has in-frame clones only and misses some. The sample lists fewer than 250,000 clones; roughly 82% were seen once. The germline V gene encodes CDR1 SGHRS and CDR2 YFSETQ. V lost 4 bases and J lost 5, with 12 bases in between. CDR3 length: 13 amino acids. To note about this clone: The antigen is undetermined.

The TCR sequence derives from a man aged 40-49 years in good health and CMV-seropositive. The rearrangement uses TRBV5-1 and TRBJ2-5; TRBD2 is a possible D gene (5 bases). The sample comprised PBMCs. For the CDR3, the DNA is TGCGCCAGCAGCGCCCCCTCGGGGGAGACCCAGTACTTC. Protein sequence: CASSAPSGETQYF.